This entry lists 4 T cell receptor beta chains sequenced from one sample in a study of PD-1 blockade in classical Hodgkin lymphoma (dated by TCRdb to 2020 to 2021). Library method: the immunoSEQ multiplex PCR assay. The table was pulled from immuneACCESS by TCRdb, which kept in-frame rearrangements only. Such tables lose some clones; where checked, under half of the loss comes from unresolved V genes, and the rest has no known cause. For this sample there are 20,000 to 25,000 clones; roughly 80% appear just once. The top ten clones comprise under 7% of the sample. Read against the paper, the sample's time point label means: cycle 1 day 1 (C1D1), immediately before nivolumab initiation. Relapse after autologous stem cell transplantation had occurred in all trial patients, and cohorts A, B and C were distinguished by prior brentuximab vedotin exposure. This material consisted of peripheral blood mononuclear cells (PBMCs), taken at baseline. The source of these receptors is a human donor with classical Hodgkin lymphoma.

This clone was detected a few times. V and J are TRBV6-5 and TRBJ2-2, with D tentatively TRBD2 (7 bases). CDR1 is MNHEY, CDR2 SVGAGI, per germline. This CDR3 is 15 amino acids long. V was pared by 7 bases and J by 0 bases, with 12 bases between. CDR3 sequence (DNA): TGTGCCAGCAAAAGGCGGGGGCCGAACACCGGGGAGCTGTTTTTT. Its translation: CASKRRGPNTGELFF.

The CDR3 here is CASSSSGRAYEQYF. CDR3 bases: TGTGCCAGCAGCTCCTCCGGCCGCGCCTACGAGCAGTACTTC. V gene TRBV7-2 combines with J gene TRBJ2-7, with D unresolved. The CDR3 spans 14 residues. The germline CDR1 and CDR2 sequences are SGHTA and FQGNSA. Trimming took 4 bases from V and 2 from J, leaving 12 bases between them.

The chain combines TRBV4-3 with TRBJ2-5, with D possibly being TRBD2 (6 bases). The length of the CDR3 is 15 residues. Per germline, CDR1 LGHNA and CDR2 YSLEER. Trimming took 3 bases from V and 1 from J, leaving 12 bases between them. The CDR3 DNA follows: TGCGCCAGCAGCCAGGGCGGGATTCTCCAAGAGACCCAGTACTTC. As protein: CASSQGGILQETQYF.

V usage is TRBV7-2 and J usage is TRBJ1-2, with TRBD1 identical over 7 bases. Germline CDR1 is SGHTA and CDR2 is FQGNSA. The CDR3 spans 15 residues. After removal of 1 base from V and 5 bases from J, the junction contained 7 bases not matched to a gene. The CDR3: CASSLGGQTPYGYTF. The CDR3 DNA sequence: TGTGCCAGCAGCTTAGGGGGACAGACACCATATGGCTACACCTTC.